The text below deals with one T cell receptor beta chain. The antigen it binds to is not known. Given the absence of the conserved phenylalanine or tryptophan at the CDR3 end, a read error is likely. The germline ends are 17 bases apart after V is trimmed by 3 bases and J by 8 bases. The germline V gene specifies MGHRA as CDR1 and YSYEKL as CDR2. The CDR3 contains 16 residues when both ends are counted. Here the CDR3 DNA is all that survives: 48 bases in frame from base 1. The data were taken from a study of tumor-infiltrating lymphocytes in primary liver carcinoma listed by TCRdb under 2017. Background on the whole study: The five patients, three men and two women aged 30 to 69 years, had hepatocellular carcinoma (four) or combined HCC and intrahepatic cholangiocarcinoma (one). The five patients had tumors staged T1-T3 N0M0, with maximum diameters ranging from roughly 4.2 to 11 cm. TCRbeta repertoire sequencing, expression microarrays and whole-exome sequencing were combined in the study across five regions of each liver tumor, with adjacent normal tissue and blood also included. TCRbeta repertoire sequencing covered 35 or so specimens from 5 patients: roughly 25 tumor regions, 5 adjacent noncancerous liver tissues and 5 peripheral blood samples. Agilent mRNA microarray profiling was performed on the 25 to 30 tumor region samples to relate TCRbeta repertoire diversity to the local molecular phenotype. Reproducibility between technical replicate repertoires was high, with correlation coefficients above 0.95 and mean shared-clone rates approximately 0.9. Roughly 3.65 to 7.13 million productive TCRbeta reads were obtained per sample, and no significant difference in read depth was found between tissue types.

The paper's findings and limits, for the study overall: With just a handful of patients in the study, the authors point out that the findings should be validated in a larger study. Pairs of tumor regions showed greater repertoire overlap (mean about 36%) than tumor-adjacent pairs (17%) or tumor-blood pairs (approximately 15%), which is consistent with antigen-driven expansion. Only the TCR beta chain was sequenced, which likely underestimates true repertoire diversity because unpaired alpha chains were not captured. The top 250 clones accounted for a significantly greater share of the repertoire in tumors than in blood (p = 0.039). Since the samples were bulk and unsorted, there was no way to compare CD4+ and CD8+ T cell repertoires. Only roughly 8-25% of top clones appeared in all five regions of a tumor, which suggests that tumor-infiltrating T cells are spatially heterogeneous.

Using a constant-region primer and ProtoScript II reverse transcriptase, TCRbeta-specific cDNA was reverse-transcribed from 400 to 550 ng total RNA. The TCRbeta libraries were prepared through three rounds of nested multiplex PCR following a slightly modified ARM-PCR procedure. The first two PCR rounds used multiplex TRBV1-TRBV30 forward primers with a Cbeta reverse primer, each for approximately 10 cycles. Sample barcodes and Illumina adapters were added in a final 25-cycle PCR with Deep VentR polymerase. Before sequencing, amplicons between 200 and 500 bp were purified from gel using a QIAquick gel extraction kit. An Illumina HiSeq 2500 was used to sequence the TCRbeta amplicons with 250-bp paired-end reads. The paper's data handling went like this. To recover full CDR3 sequences, reads were quality-trimmed using Trimmomatic v0.33 and paired reads were then merged using FLASH v1.2.11. V, D and J germline segments were assigned to the rearranged TCRbeta sequences by MiGEC v1.2.1b. VDJtools v1.0.0 computed clonotype statistics and Shannon-Wiener diversity indices. Except for diversity analysis, only each sample's 250 most abundant clonotypes were used in subsequent analyses to reduce sampling bias. TCRdb handled the public reads itself, with Q25 trimming in fastp and clone calling in MiXCR, and kept productive beta chains. Each entry is one CDR3 protein sequence, shown with its most common DNA and genes. The V and J calls come from TCRdb's annotation, not from the publication. The sample contains about 32,000 distinct CDR3 sequences, around 78% of them found a single time. Around a third of the sample is in the top ten clones.

Without any cell sorting, total RNA and DNA were extracted together from roughly 21-30 mg of bulk tissue using the AllPrep DNA/RNA mini kit. Between late 2015 and early 2016, roughly 5 patients in China with histopathologically diagnosed primary liver carcinoma had their tumors surgically resected. At the time of sampling, the patients were treatment-naive and had chronic HBV infection. Five spatially separated regions were sampled from each tumor: the superior, inferior, left-lateral and right-lateral poles, plus the tumor centre. More than 90% viable tumor cells were found by histology in every tumor sample. Each fresh piece of tumor and adjacent tissue was cut in two, with one half stored in RNAlater at -80 degrees C and the other half sent for histology.

Sequenced: liver tumor tissue from sampling region 5. What the cell subset or site label conveys for this sample: tumor region T5, tumor centre. The chain was built from TRBV4-1 and TRBJ1-6; the D gene is not confidently resolved. The sequence came from a man between 40 and 49 years old with primary liver carcinoma and hepatitis B virus infection. Read as DNA, the sequence is TGCGCCAGCAGCCACCACCTACAGAGGGCGCATTCACCCCTCCACTAT. This gives the protein CASSHHLQRAHSPLHY.